This TCR beta chain is from a study of T cell responses to AZD1222 COVID-19 vaccine. CDR3 size: 13 residues. Trimming removed 3 bases at V and 5 bases at J, with 8 bases between. Germline assignment: CDR1 MNHEY and CDR2 SMNVEV (reference sequence). The protocol was immunoSEQ multiplex PCR, while the TCRdb copy is restricted to in-frame clones and leaves out a portion. This sample has some 200,000 clones; approximately 90% occur once, and the top ten carry 0.95% to 1%. The input for sequencing was peripheral blood, taken on day 0 of AZD1222 vaccination. V and J are TRBV27 and TRBJ1-5, with D maybe TRBD1 (5 bases). The receptor's source is an adult in good health. CDR3 amino acids: CASSLNRYQPQHF. The CDR3 region has the DNA TGTGCCAGCAGTTTGAACAGGTATCAGCCCCAGCATTTT.